This T cell receptor (beta chain) comes out of a study of response to subunit inactivated influenza vaccine (dated by TCRdb to the late 2010s). About the study as a whole: Deep quantitative profiling of the T cell receptor repertoire was used in the study to follow responses to a trivalent subunit inactivated influenza vaccine. Study-wide findings and limitations: The authors suggested that each seasonal influenza vaccination may recruit only a limited number of new T cells.

Receptor libraries were prepared by RT-PCR. The instrument given in TCRdb is Illumina HiSeq 2500. TCRdb reanalyzed the raw reads on its own, using fastp at Q25 for trimming and MiXCR for clone calling, and kept in-frame beta chains. Rows with a matching CDR3 protein are joined into one entry that keeps the most common DNA and genes. Within this sample are fewer than 800,000 distinct CDR3 sequences, with around a sixth of them counted one time only. Clones ranked in the top ten supply more than 9% of the sample. This clonotype was recorded a few times. Its antigen is not yet known. No quality values exist for individual bases; no much larger clone is one base distant. The sample was PBMCs from blood, taken 11 to 12 days after vaccination. The sequence came from a man aged 50 or older who received an inactivated influenza vaccine. Donor details come from another sample of the same person, matched by shared clones.

Here is the DNA: TGCGCCAGCAGCCCAACCGGGACAGGGTACACAGATACGCAGTATTTT. Its protein product is CASSPTGTGYTDTQYF. The sequence links TRBV5-1 to TRBJ2-3; the junction holds 9 bases that match TRBD1. The CDR3 has 16 amino acids, counting the end cysteine and phenylalanine. Only the CDR3 part of the read is kept: 48 bases, read in frame from the first base. V is cut back by 4 bases and J by 2 bases, with 8 bases in the junction unmatched. CDR1 and CDR2 were assigned from the germline V gene as SGHRS and YFSETQ.